This T cell receptor (beta chain) was recorded in a study of cytomegalovirus exposure and HLA in healthy donors. Primers included in the PCR were 60 Vbeta and 13 Jbeta primers. Libraries were prepared by immunoSEQ multiplex PCR; TCRdb keeps only in-frame clonotypes and omits some of them. The sample contains about 90,000 clones, just under 90% of which appear only once. The CDR3 spans 14 residues. Per the germline V gene, CDR1 is SGHNT and CDR2 is YYREEE (reference sequence). V shed 0 bases and J shed 6 bases, with 12 bases lying between them. The TCR sequence derives from a man aged 18 to 30 in good health and CMV-seronegative. The V call is TRBV5-4, the J call TRBJ1-2; D not certain. Sequenced: PBMCs. The CDR3 region is CASSLAGSTHGYTF. The DNA of the CDR3 is TGTGCCAGCAGCTTGGCGGGGTCAACCCATGGCTACACCTTC.